The present TCR beta chain was sequenced within a study of blood T cell repertoires in COVID-19 (dated by TCRdb to the early 2020s). Turning to the overall study: Collaborator samples came from the United States, Italy and Spain and covered acute and convalescent phases of COVID-19. The prospective study material was composed of cDNA or gDNA derived from T cells, B-cell-depleted T cells, or PBMCs. The dataset comprised deeply sampled blood TCRbeta repertoires from subjects exposed to, actively infected with, or recovered from COVID-19. The repertoires were released in a freely available public database intended as a resource for research on the immune response to SARS-CoV-2. Samples were obtained from the ongoing ImmuneRACE study (first 160 participants) and from over 1,000 subjects provided by 6 global collaborators. The sample metadata nearly always contained a de-identified subject ID, COVID-19 status, age in years and sex. Where available, HLA class I and class II types were taken from metadata supplied by the sample provider and were not determined by assay-based typing.

This clone was counted a single time. Its recognized antigen is unknown. Within one base of it there is no much larger clone, and no base qualities were kept. TCRbeta CDR3 regions were amplified from genomic DNA using the immunoSEQ Assay, a bias-controlled multiplex PCR. In the authors' own workflow: Nucleated cell counts per sample were estimated from amplification of reference gene primers within the assay. Sequence reads were collapsed and filtered to measure the absolute abundance of every unique TCRbeta CDR3 rearrangement. For each sample, productive Simpson clonality was calculated as the square root of Simpson's diversity index over productive rearrangements. TCRdb obtained this table from immuneACCESS and retained in-frame rearrangements with V and J assigned. These tables miss some clones; where compared with another copy, unresolved V genes account for less than half of the shortfall, and the remainder is unexplained. D and trimming come from the DNA, and the V and J calls and clone size come from that table. Counted in this sample were 150,000 to 200,000 clones; under 90% of them appeared once. Of the sample, roughly 3.4% falls within the top ten clones.

In the prospective study, participants were 18 to 89 years old, resided in approximately 25 geographic areas of the United States, and were enrolled through a virtual design. To assign participants to cohorts, the prospective study relied on clinical history that participants themselves reported in a screening survey and a study questionnaire. For ImmuneRACE Cohort 3, a participant was defined as recovered based on two consecutive negative NP/OP PCR tests, clearance by a healthcare professional, or resolution of symptoms. Each participant in the prospective study had whole blood, serum and a nasopharyngeal or oropharyngeal swab collected by mobile phlebotomists. Additional blood draws and questionnaires over an approximately 2-month period could optionally be provided by prospective study participants. Prospective study blood samples were shipped either frozen or at room temperature before DNA extraction.

The CDR3 numbers 14 residues from cysteine through phenylalanine. Of all the DNA, just the CDR3 is kept, 42 bases in frame from base 1. The research as a whole found: How much clinical and demographic metadata was included differed by source and by participant, and the metadata was provided uncurated.

The sequence derives from a woman aged 55-75 years who had recovered from COVID-19. Specimen: PBMCs or T cells enriched from blood (not recorded which). The rearranged segments are TRBV21-1 and TRBJ1-2; no DNA check was done on the table's D call, TRBD1. TRBV21-1 has pseudogene status. The nucleotide sequence reads TGTGCCAGCAGCAAACCTGGCAGAAACTATGGCTACACCTTC. This translates into CASSKPGRNYGYTF.